The 27 T cell receptor beta chains below all came from one sample that was sequenced in a study of STAT5B mutations in CD4+ large granular lymphocyte leukemia. Sequenced by immunoSEQ multiplex PCR; TCRdb stores in-frame clones only, minus some. The profile shows about 40,000 clones, approximately 80% of them singletons. Sequencing was carried out using CD4+ T cells from blood buffy coats. The source of these receptors is a human donor in good health.

The chain uses TRBV19 and TRBJ2-5; TRBD1 matches 8 bases. Germline-derived CDR1 and CDR2 are LNHDA and SQIVND (reference sequence). This CDR3 has 16 residues. Trimming removed 3 bases from V and 1 base from J; junction bases left unmatched: 7. DNA for the CDR3: TGTGCCAGTAGTATTTCAGGACAGGGACGCCAAGAGACCCAGTACTTC. Its protein product is CASSISGQGRQETQYF.

This clone came up once. This sequence joins TRBV6-1 and TRBJ2-2; D possibly corresponds to TRBD1 (6 bases). Germline loops: CDR1 MNHNS, CDR2 SASEGT. V lost 6 bases and J 6 bases, leaving 11 bases between the germline ends. CDR3 length: 13 amino acids. Here the CDR3 reads CASSAQGSGELFF. CDR3 in DNA: TGTGCCAGCAGCGCACAGGGTTCCGGGGAGCTGTTTTTT.

This chain connects TRBV5-1 to TRBJ2-5; D possibly corresponds to TRBD2 (6 bases). Trimming pared 3 bases from V and 2 bases from J, leaving 14 bases between. Looked up from germline, CDR1 is SGHRS and CDR2 is YFSETQ. There are 15 residues in the CDR3. CDR3 nucleotide sequence: TGCGCCAGCAGCTCTTCCGGGACTCAACAAGAGACCCAGTACTTC. This gives the protein CASSSSGTQQETQYF.

This clone was recorded a few times. The chain is built from TRBV6-6 and TRBJ1-1; D remains ambiguous. The CDR3 covers 11 residues. The V and J ends lost 4 bases and 5 bases respectively, with 5 bases between them. Germline CDR1 MNHNY, CDR2 SVGAGI (reference sequence). The CDR3 DNA reads as TGTGCCAGCAGTTGGACGACTGAAGCTTTCTTT. This encodes CASSWTTEAFF.

The chain combines TRBV6-1 with TRBJ1-2, with TRBD1 identical over 8 bases. The CDR3 totals 14 residues. CDR1 is MNHNS and CDR2 is SASEGT in the germline V gene. V lost 5 bases to trimming and J lost 6 bases; unmatched junction nucleotides: 8. The CDR3 loop is CASSWTGKANGYTF. CDR3 DNA sequence: TGTGCCAGCAGTTGGACAGGGAAGGCCAATGGCTACACCTTC.

This chain joins TRBV9 and TRBJ1-1, with 7 bases fitting TRBD1. Trimming cost V 4 bases and J 1 base; bases outside gene matches: 16. The CDR3 has 18 amino acids. The germline CDR1 and CDR2 sequences are SGDLS and YYNGEE. The CDR3 spells CASSPLPQGKGTNTEAFF. The CDR3 bases are TGTGCCAGCAGCCCCCTCCCACAGGGGAAAGGGACGAACACTGAAGCTTTCTTT.

The chain is built from TRBV9 and TRBJ2-2, with TRBD1 as a possible D gene (5 bases). The V and J ends lost 4 bases and 4 bases respectively, with 14 bases between them. The CDR3 totals 15 residues. From germline, CDR1 is SGDLS and CDR2 YYNGEE. In nucleotides, the CDR3 is TGTGCCAGCAGCCCCCAGGGCTCCGCCACCGGGGAGCTGTTTTTT. Translated, it gives CASSPQGSATGELFF.

This clone has only a few counts. The V and J genes are TRBV11-3 and TRBJ2-7, with TRBD2 identical over 7 bases. The CDR3 consists of 12 residues. V lost 8 bases to trimming and J lost 1 base; unmatched junction nucleotides: 2. From germline, CDR1 is SGHNT and CDR2 YENEEA. The CDR3 reads CASASGSYEQYF. In DNA, the CDR3 is TGTGCCAGCGCTAGCGGATCCTACGAGCAGTACTTC.

This chain joins TRBV11-2 and TRBJ1-1; no clear D gene. The CDR3 spans 14 residues. V lost 5 bases and J 8 bases, leaving 18 bases between the germline ends. Germline loops: CDR1 SGHAT, CDR2 FQNNGV. DNA of the CDR3: TGTGCCAGCAGCCCTGCCCTATCTAGTTTAGAAGCTTTCTTT. Protein product: CASSPALSSLEAFF. Variable domain in full (rest from reference TRBV11-2 and TRBJ1-1): EAGVAQSPRYKIIEKRQSVAFWCNPISGHATLYWYQQILGQGPKLLIQFQNNGVVDDSQLPKDRFSAERLKGVDSTLKIQPAKLEDSAVYLCASSPALSSLEAFFGQGTRLTVV.

The chain uses TRBV6-6 and TRBJ2-7; D is unclear. CDR3 length equals 13 residues. The V end lost 4 bases, the J end lost 4 bases, and 11 bases lay between the germline ends. Germline values: CDR1 MNHNY, CDR2 SVGAGI (reference sequence). The CDR3 loop is CASSSQSQYEQYF. The CDR3, as DNA: TGTGCCAGCAGTTCCCAAAGTCAATACGAGCAGTACTTC.

The chain couples TRBV6-1 to TRBJ2-3; 9 nucleotides align to TRBD1. The CDR3 totals 16 residues. Germline trimming cut 3 bases from V and 2 bases from J; bases unmatched to any gene: 6. Per germline, CDR1 MNHNS and CDR2 SASEGT. CDR3 loop: CASSERQGGYTDTQYF. The CDR3 DNA reads as TGTGCCAGCAGTGAGCGACAGGGGGGTTACACAGATACGCAGTATTTT.

The chain links TRBV19 to TRBJ1-4; 7 bases are shared with TRBD1. Germline V gene data show CDR1 as LNHDA and CDR2 as SQIVND (reference sequence). The CDR3 is made up of 14 amino acids. Trimming cost V 5 bases and J 8 bases; bases outside gene matches: 8. The CDR3: CASSSGTAGEKLFF. In nucleotides, the CDR3 is TGTGCCAGTAGTTCCGGGACAGCGGGAGAAAAACTGTTTTTT.

The chain links TRBV30 to TRBJ1-4; TRBD1 agrees at 9 bases. V was pared by 1 base and J by 7 bases, with 1 base of the junction left unmatched. Germline V gives CDR1 GTSNPN, CDR2 SVGIG (reference sequence). The length of the CDR3 is 13 residues. This CDR3 reads CAWSGGQGEKLFF. The CDR3 region has the DNA TGTGCCTGGAGTGGGGGACAGGGTGAAAAACTGTTTTTT.

The chain uses TRBV5-1 and TRBJ2-1; 8 bases map to TRBD2. J lost 7 bases, V lost 2 bases, and 8 bases had no gene match. CDR1 and CDR2 (germline): SGHRS, YFSETQ. This CDR3 has 15 amino acids. In DNA, the CDR3 is TGCGCCAGCAGCTTTGGGAGCGGGGGAGGTAATGAGCAGTTCTTC. Translation gives CASSFGSGGGNEQFF.

This chain connects TRBV7-2 to TRBJ2-6; D is ambiguous. Trimming left V 3 bases short and J 0 bases short, with 0 bases between. The CDR3 is 13 amino acids. Germline CDR1 reads SGHTA; CDR2 reads FQGNSA. The CDR3 DNA reads as TGTGCCAGCAGCTTCTCTGGGGCCAACGTCCTGACTTTC. This encodes CASSFSGANVLTF.

The chain is built from TRBV27 and TRBJ2-7; 8 positions match TRBD1. J was trimmed by 0 bases and V by 3 bases; bases with no gene match: 4. The CDR3 is 15 residues long. From germline, CDR1 is MNHEY and CDR2 SMNVEV (reference sequence). The CDR3 loop reads CASSLTGVLSYEQYF. CDR3 DNA: TGTGCCAGCAGTTTGACAGGGGTCCTCTCCTACGAGCAGTACTTC.

The chain links TRBV7-9 to TRBJ2-3, with D possibly called TRBD1 or TRBD2 (6 bases each). The CDR3 has 14 residues. CDR1 and CDR2 from the germline V gene are SEHNR and FQNEAQ (reference sequence). V shed 3 bases and J shed 4 bases, with 11 bases lying between them. The CDR3: CASSLGASADTQYF. The CDR3 DNA sequence: TGTGCCAGCAGCTTGGGGGCTAGCGCAGATACGCAGTATTTT.

This CDR3 is CASRIRDLEKLFF. The CDR3 bases are TGTGCCAGCAGGATCCGGGATCTTGAAAAACTGTTTTTT. This rearrangement joins TRBV6-1 to TRBJ1-4; D gene ambiguous. V dropped 6 bases and J dropped 7 bases, with 12 bases sitting between them. Per germline, CDR1 MNHNS and CDR2 SASEGT. The CDR3 length is 13 residues.

The chain combines TRBV29-1 with TRBJ1-3, with TRBD1 as a possible D gene (5 bases). The CDR3 is made up of 14 amino acids. V shed 3 bases and J shed 3 bases, with 12 bases lying between them. Germline V gene data show CDR1 as SQVTM and CDR2 as ANQGSEA. The DNA for the CDR3 is TGCAGCGTTGAGGATCTGAGGGGTGGAAACACCATATATTTT. It is translated as CSVEDLRGGNTIYF.

The rearrangement links TRBV2 to TRBJ1-4, with TRBD1 matching 9 bases. Germline V lookup: CDR1 SNHLY, CDR2 FYNNEI. CDR3 size: 13 residues. With 6 bases clipped from V and 8 bases from J, the junction kept 4 bases outside the gene matches. CDR3 residues: CASRDRGEEKLFF. In nucleotides, the CDR3 is TGTGCCAGCAGGGACAGGGGAGAGGAAAAACTGTTTTTT.

In its sample, this clone was seen a few times. The J gene is TRBJ2-7, the V gene TRBV7-2; 9 nucleotides agree with TRBD2. V lost 7 bases to trimming and J lost 0 bases; unmatched junction nucleotides: 10. CDR3 size: 16 residues. Germline assignment: CDR1 SGHTA and CDR2 FQGNSA. CDR3 residues: CASTSFTSGSSYEQYF. The DNA for the CDR3 is TGTGCCAGCACCTCATTTACTAGCGGGTCCTCCTACGAGCAGTACTTC.

The chain combines TRBV7-3 with TRBJ1-1, with TRBD1 matching over 7 bases. V gave up 8 bases and J gave up 1 base; unmatched junction bases: 4. This CDR3 contains 13 residues. Looked up from germline, CDR1 is SGHTA and CDR2 is FQGTGA. In nucleotides, the CDR3 is TGTGCCAGCGGGACAGACGCGAACACTGAAGCTTTCTTT. Translating it yields CASGTDANTEAFF.

The table lists this clone with a count of one. V is TRBV7-2 and J is TRBJ2-1; no clear D. Trimming cost V 5 bases and J 0 bases, with 11 bases left between them. Per the germline V gene, CDR1 is SGHTA and CDR2 is FQGNSA. CDR3 size: 15 residues. The CDR3 protein is CASSKDQGSYNEQFF. DNA of the CDR3: TGTGCCAGCAGCAAAGACCAAGGCTCCTACAATGAGCAGTTCTTC.

This sequence joins TRBV11-2 and TRBJ1-6; no firm D call. The CDR3 has 15 residues. Trimming stripped 0 bases from V and 0 bases from J, with 3 bases between. Per the germline V gene, CDR1 is SGHAT and CDR2 is FQNNGV. As DNA, the CDR3 is TGTGCCAGCAGCTTAGAGAGCTCCTATAATTCACCCCTCCACTTT. Its protein is CASSLESSYNSPLHF.

The chain has TRBV11-2 and TRBJ1-3; D call uncertain. The CDR3 totals 14 residues. The germline V and J ends were trimmed by 1 base and 0 bases, with 4 bases remaining between them. From germline, CDR1 is SGHAT and CDR2 FQNNGV. The CDR3 loop reads CASSLAPSGNTIYF. Here the CDR3 DNA reads TGTGCCAGCAGCTTAGCCCCCTCTGGAAACACCATATATTTT.

The chain employs TRBV6-5 and TRBJ1-1, with D unclear. The CDR3 extends over 14 amino acids. From germline, CDR1 is MNHEY and CDR2 SVGAGI. Trimming took 8 bases from V and 0 from J, leaving 13 bases between them. The CDR3 DNA is TGTGCCAGCCGGTCAGGAGGCATGAACACTGAAGCTTTCTTT. Its protein product is CASRSGGMNTEAFF.

This sequence joins TRBV21-1 and TRBJ2-5. TRBV21-1 is assigned pseudogene status. The CDR3 is made up of 13 amino acids. Here the CDR3 DNA reads TGTGCCAGCAGCGTAAGGGGCGGGGAGACCCAGTACTTC. Residues: CASSVRGGETQYF.